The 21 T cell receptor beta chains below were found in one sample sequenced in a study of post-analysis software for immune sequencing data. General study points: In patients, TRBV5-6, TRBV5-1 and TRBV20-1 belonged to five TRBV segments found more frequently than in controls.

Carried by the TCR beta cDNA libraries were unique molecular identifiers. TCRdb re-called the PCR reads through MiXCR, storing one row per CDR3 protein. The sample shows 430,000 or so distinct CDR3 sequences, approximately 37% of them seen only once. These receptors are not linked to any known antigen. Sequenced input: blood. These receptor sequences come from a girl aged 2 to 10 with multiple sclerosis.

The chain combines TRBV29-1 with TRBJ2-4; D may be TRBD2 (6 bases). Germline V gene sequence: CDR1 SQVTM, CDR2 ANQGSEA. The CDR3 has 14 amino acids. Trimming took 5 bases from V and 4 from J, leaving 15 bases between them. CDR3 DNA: TGCAGCGTTTCACGGGGGTTGGAGAAAAACATTCAGTACTTC. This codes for CSVSRGLEKNIQYF.

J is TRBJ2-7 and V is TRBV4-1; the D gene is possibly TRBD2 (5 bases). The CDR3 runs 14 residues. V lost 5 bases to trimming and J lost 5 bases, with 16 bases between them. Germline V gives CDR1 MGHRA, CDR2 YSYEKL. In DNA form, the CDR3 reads TGCGCCAGCAGCTCGCCGGCAGAGCGGCACGAGCAGTACTTC. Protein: CASSSPAERHEQYF.

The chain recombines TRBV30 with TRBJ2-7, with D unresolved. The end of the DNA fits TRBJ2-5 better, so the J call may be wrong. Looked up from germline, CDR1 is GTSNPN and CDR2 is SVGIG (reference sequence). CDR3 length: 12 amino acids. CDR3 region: CAWSVFGETQYF. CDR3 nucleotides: TGTGCCTGGAGTGTTTTCGGCGAGACCCAGTACTTC.

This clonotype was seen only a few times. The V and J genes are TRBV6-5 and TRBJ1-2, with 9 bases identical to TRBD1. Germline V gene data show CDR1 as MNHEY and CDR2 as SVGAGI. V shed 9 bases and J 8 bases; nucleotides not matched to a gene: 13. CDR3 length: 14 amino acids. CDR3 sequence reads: CASRRGQGFQGYTF. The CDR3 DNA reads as TGTGCCAGTCGTCGAGGACAGGGGTTTCAAGGCTACACCTTC.

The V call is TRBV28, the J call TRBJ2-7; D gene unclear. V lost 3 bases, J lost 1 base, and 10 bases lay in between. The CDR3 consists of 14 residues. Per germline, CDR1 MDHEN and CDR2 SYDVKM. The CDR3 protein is CASSFLFPSYEQYF. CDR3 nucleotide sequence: TGTGCCAGCAGTTTTCTATTTCCGTCCTACGAGCAGTACTTC.

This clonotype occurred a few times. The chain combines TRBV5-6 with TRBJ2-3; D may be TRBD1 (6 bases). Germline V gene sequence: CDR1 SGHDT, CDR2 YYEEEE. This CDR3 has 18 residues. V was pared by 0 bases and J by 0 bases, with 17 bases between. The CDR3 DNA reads TGTGCCAGCAGCTTGGAGTTCGTAAACAGGGCTAGCACAGATACGCAGTATTTT. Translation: CASSLEFVNRASTDTQYF.

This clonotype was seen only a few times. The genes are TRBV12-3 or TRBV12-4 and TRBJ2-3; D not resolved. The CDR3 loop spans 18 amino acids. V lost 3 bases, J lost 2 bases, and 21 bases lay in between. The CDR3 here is CASSFSFFTAEPTDTQYF. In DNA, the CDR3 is TGTGCCAGCAGTTTTTCGTTCTTCACGGCGGAACCCACAGATACGCAGTATTTT.

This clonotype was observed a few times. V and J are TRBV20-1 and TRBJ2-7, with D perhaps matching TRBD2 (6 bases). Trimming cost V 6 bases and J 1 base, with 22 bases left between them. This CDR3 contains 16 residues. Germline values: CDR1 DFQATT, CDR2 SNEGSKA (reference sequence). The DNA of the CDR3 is TGCAGTGCCGACTGGGGGGTGGCGGATGGGTCCTACGAGCAGTACTTC. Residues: CSADWGVADGSYEQYF.

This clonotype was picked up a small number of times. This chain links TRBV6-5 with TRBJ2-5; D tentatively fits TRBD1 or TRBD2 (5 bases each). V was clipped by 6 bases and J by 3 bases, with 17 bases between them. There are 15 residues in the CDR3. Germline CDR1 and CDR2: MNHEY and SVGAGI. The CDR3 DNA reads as TGTGCCAGCAGGGGGACGGGTCTTCTAAAAGAGACCCAGTACTTC. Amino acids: CASRGTGLLKETQYF.

This chain's CDR3 is CASSTGTSGGYYEQYF. The DNA of the CDR3 is TGCGCCAGCAGCACCGGGACTAGCGGGGGATACTACGAGCAGTACTTC. The J gene is TRBJ2-7, the V gene TRBV5-1, with 14 bases lining up with TRBD2. CDR1 and CDR2 from the germline V gene are SGHRS and YFSETQ. Trimming at V came to 4 bases and at J to 3 bases, leaving 6 bases not matched to a gene. This CDR3 contains 16 residues.

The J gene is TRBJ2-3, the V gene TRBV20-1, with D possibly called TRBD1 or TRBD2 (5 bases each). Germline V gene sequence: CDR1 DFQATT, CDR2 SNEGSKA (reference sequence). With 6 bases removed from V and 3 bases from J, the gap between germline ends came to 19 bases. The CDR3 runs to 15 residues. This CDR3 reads CSAHRGGFGTDTQYF. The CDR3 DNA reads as TGCAGTGCCCATCGGGGCGGGTTCGGGACAGATACGCAGTATTTT.

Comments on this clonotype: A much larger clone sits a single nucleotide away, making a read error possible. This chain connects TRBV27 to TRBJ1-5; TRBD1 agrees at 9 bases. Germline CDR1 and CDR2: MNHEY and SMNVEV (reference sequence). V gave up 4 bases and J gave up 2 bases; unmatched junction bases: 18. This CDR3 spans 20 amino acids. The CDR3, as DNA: TGTGCCAGCAGTTCAACGGCGGACAGGGGTCCCACCTATGGCAATCAGCCCCAGCATTTT. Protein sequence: CASSSTADRGPTYGNQPQHF.

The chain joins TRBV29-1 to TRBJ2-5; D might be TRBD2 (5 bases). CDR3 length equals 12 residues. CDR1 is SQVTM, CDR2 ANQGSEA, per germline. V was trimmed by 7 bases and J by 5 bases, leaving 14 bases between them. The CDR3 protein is CSGRAASETQYF. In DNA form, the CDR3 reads TGCAGCGGACGGGCGGCTAGCGAGACCCAGTACTTC.

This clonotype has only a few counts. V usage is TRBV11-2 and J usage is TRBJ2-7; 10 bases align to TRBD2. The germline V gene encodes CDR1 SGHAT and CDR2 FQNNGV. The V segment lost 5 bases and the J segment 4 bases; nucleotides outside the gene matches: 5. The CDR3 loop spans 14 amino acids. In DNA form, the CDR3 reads TGTGCCAGCAGCCTAGCGGGGGATGGTTACGAGCAGTACTTC. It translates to CASSLAGDGYEQYF.

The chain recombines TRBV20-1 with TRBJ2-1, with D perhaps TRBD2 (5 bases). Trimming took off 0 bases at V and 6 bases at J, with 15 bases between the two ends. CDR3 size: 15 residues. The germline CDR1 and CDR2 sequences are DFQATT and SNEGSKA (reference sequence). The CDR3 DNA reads TGCAGTGCTAGAGATCTGAGGCGGGTGGGCAATGAGCAGTTCTTC. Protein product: CSARDLRRVGNEQFF.

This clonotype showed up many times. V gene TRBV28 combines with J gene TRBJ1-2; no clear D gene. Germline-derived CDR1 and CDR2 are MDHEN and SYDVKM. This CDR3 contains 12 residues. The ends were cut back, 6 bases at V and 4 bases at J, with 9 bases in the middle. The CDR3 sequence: CASSHNFYGYTF. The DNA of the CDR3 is TGTGCCAGCAGCCACAATTTCTATGGCTACACCTTC.

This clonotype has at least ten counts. CDR3 bases: TGTGCCACCAGCTCCTTTAAGGCTAGCGGGATCTACGAGCAGTACTTC. Translated, it gives CATSSFKASGIYEQYF. The chain is built from TRBV15 and TRBJ2-7, with TRBD2 matching over 9 bases. CDR1 and CDR2 (germline): LNHNV, YYDKDF (reference sequence). Trimming at V came to 5 bases and at J to 3 bases, leaving 11 bases not matched to a gene. This CDR3 has 16 amino acids.

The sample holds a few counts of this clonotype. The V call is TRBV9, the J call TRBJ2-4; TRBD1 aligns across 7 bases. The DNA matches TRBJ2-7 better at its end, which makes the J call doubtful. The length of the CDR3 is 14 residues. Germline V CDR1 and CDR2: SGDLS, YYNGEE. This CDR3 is CASSVSTGVVEQYF. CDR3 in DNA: TGTGCCAGCAGCGTCAGTACAGGGGTGGTCGAGCAGTACTTC.

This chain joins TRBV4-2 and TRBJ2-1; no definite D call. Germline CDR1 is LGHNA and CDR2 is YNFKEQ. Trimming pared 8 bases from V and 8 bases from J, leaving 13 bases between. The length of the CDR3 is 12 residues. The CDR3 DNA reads TGTGCCAGCCGAACCTTGGGCGATGAGCAGTTCTTC. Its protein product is CASRTLGDEQFF.

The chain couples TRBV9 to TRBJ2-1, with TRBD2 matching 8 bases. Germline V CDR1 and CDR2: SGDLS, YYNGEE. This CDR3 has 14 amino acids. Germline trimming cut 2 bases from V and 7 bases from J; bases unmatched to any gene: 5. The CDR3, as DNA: TGTGCCAGCAGCGTTCAGCGGGGGAATAATGAGCAGTTCTTC. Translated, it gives CASSVQRGNNEQFF.

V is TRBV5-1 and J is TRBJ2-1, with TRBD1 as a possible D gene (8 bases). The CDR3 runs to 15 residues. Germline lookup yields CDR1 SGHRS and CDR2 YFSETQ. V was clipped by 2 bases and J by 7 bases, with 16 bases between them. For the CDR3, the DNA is TGCGCCAGCAGCTTCTGGACAGGGAGGGGGAATGAGCAGTTCTTC. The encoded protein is CASSFWTGRGNEQFF.